This passage covers 21 T cell receptor beta chains from one sample sequenced in a study of long-term antiretroviral therapy in people with HIV. Survey level was the resolution at which the v3.0 immunoSEQ assay ran. The assay was immunoSEQ multiplex PCR, and TCRdb's table has in-frame clones only and misses some. Seen here are about 33,000 clones, 60% to 85% observed once, and the top ten hold around 7.4%. The sample consisted of unsorted PBMCs, taken 2 years after starting antiretroviral therapy. The receptor set was obtained from a woman in her 50s with HIV.

This clone was detected a few times. The chain couples TRBV23-1 to TRBJ2-3; 8 positions agree with TRBD1. TRBV23-1 counts as an open reading frame of uncertain function. This CDR3 contains 15 residues. J lost 4 bases, V lost 2 bases, and 5 bases had no gene match. CDR3 amino acids: CASSQTRQGPDTQYF. Written as DNA, the CDR3 is TGCGCCAGCAGTCAAACTAGACAGGGGCCAGATACGCAGTATTTT.

Note on this clone: Other DNA variants within this sample encode the same CDR3. This chain connects TRBV27 to TRBJ1-5; D is unresolved. V lost 2 bases to trimming and J lost 3 bases, with 5 bases between them. CDR1 is MNHEY, CDR2 SMNVEV, per germline (reference sequence). The CDR3 sequence is 13 residues long. In nucleotides, the CDR3 is TGTGCCAGCAGTTTAACGGTCAATCAGCCCCAGCATTTT. It specifies CASSLTVNQPQHF.

The chain joins TRBV7-2 to TRBJ1-2; a possible D gene is TRBD1 (5 bases). CDR1 and CDR2 from the germline V gene are SGHTA and FQGNSA. The CDR3 runs 15 residues. The ends were cut back, 1 base at V and 5 bases at J, with 14 bases in the middle. CDR3 sequence: CASSLVTRQTYGYTF. CDR3 DNA sequence: TGTGCCAGCAGCTTAGTGACCCGACAGACTTATGGCTACACCTTC.

CDR3 amino acids: CASSQAGRQYF. The CDR3, as DNA: TGCGCCAGCAGCCAGGCGGGACGACAGTACTTC. The J gene is TRBJ2-7, the V gene TRBV4-1; perhaps TRBD2 as D (6 bases). Trimming took 3 bases from V and 10 from J, leaving 10 bases between them. This CDR3 spans 11 amino acids. Germline-derived CDR1 and CDR2 are MGHRA and YSYEKL.

The chain recombines TRBV2 with TRBJ1-5; 7 nucleotides match TRBD1. The length of the CDR3 is 14 residues. Looked up from germline, CDR1 is SNHLY and CDR2 is FYNNEI. V shed 4 bases, J shed 7 bases, and the junction held 7 bases outside the gene matches. The CDR3 DNA is TGTGCCAGCAGTGGGGGAGGGGGCGAGCAGCCCCAGCATTTT. The encoded protein is CASSGGGGEQPQHF.

This clone has just one count. This chain connects TRBV27 to TRBJ2-1; TRBD1 aligns across 9 bases. Trimming at V came to 3 bases and at J to 5 bases, leaving 5 bases not matched to a gene. The CDR3 has 15 amino acids. Germline loops: CDR1 MNHEY, CDR2 SMNVEV (reference sequence). The CDR3 DNA is TGTGCCAGCAGTTTGGGACAGGGTAGAAACAATGAGCAGTTCTTC. This translates into CASSLGQGRNNEQFF.

This chain uses TRBV18 with TRBJ1-2; D possibly corresponds to TRBD1 (6 bases). The V end lost 6 bases, the J end lost 6 bases, and 8 bases lay between the germline ends. The CDR3 consists of 11 residues. Germline V gene sequence: CDR1 KGHSH, CDR2 LQKENI. The CDR3 DNA sequence: TGTGCCAGCTCTCACAGGGATGGCTACACCTTC. This sequence encodes CASSHRDGYTF. Filled out from reference TRBV18 and TRBJ1-2, the complete variable domain reads NAGVMQNPRHLVRRRGQEARLRCSPMKGHSHVYWYRQLPEEGLKFMVYLQKENIIDESGMPKERFSAEFPKEGPSILRIQQVVRGDSAAYFCASSHRDGYTFGSGTRLTVV.

Notes on this clone: Lacking the conserved final phenylalanine or tryptophan, this CDR3 likely reflects a read error. It is unclear where the CDR3 begins or ends on the DNA, so no DNA is shown, and the CDR3 is as TCRdb lists it. The rearrangement links TRBV10-3 to TRBJ1-1; TRBD1 is taken as the D call from the table, unchecked against the DNA. Germline V gene data show CDR1 as ENHRY and CDR2 as SYGVKD. The CDR3 spans 13 amino acids, including both terminal residues. CDR3 residues: CAISESLGQGPAL.

The rearrangement links TRBV5-6 to TRBJ2-1, with TRBD2 identical over 7 bases. The CDR3 has 16 residues. V lost 3 bases and J lost 0; bases outside the gene matches: 6. The germline V gene encodes CDR1 SGHDT and CDR2 YYEEEE. The CDR3 region is CASSSWGGSSYNEQFF. The CDR3 DNA reads as TGTGCCAGCAGCTCGTGGGGAGGGAGCTCCTACAATGAGCAGTTCTTC.

The chain combines TRBV7-9 with TRBJ2-3; D unclear. The CDR3 covers 13 residues. From germline, CDR1 is SEHNR and CDR2 FQNEAQ (reference sequence). V was pared by 6 bases and J by 0 bases, with 7 bases between. The CDR3 DNA reads TGTGCCAGCAGGCGTTCTAGCACAGATACGCAGTATTTT. Amino acids: CASRRSSTDTQYF.

V and J are TRBV28 and TRBJ1-3; D uncertain. CDR1 is MDHEN, CDR2 SYDVKM, per germline. V was pared by 5 bases and J by 0 bases, with 8 bases between. The CDR3 is 14 amino acids. CDR3 sequence: CASSPRSSGNTIYF. CDR3 nucleotides: TGTGCCAGCAGTCCTCGGAGCTCTGGAAACACCATATATTTT. Combining the CDR3 with reference TRBV28 and TRBJ1-3 gives the whole variable domain DVKVTQSSRYLVKRTGEKVFLECVQDMDHENMFWYRQDPGLGLRLIYFSYDVKMKEKGDIPEGYSVSREKKERFSLILESASTNQTSMYLCASSPRSSGNTIYFGEGSWLTVV.

This clone was seen once. V and J are TRBV9 and TRBJ1-2; D ambiguous. The V end lost 0 bases, the J end lost 0 bases, and 9 bases lay between the germline ends. The germline CDR1 and CDR2 sequences are SGDLS and YYNGEE. The CDR3 consists of 15 residues. CDR3 DNA: TGTGCCAGCAGCGTAGAAGGGTTCGCTAACTATGGCTACACCTTC. Residues: CASSVEGFANYGYTF.

CDR3 sequence: CASSSFTGTYGYTF. The CDR3 DNA is TGTGCCAGCAGCTCGTTTACAGGGACCTATGGCTACACCTTC. V is TRBV5-8 and J is TRBJ1-2; D is perhaps TRBD1 (6 bases). CDR1 and CDR2 (germline): SGHTS, YDEGEE. The V end was cut by 3 bases, the J end by 4 bases, with 13 bases between. CDR3 length: 14 amino acids.

V is TRBV2 and J is TRBJ1-1; 7 bases match TRBD1. This CDR3 has 14 residues. J was trimmed by 5 bases and V by 1 base; bases with no gene match: 4. In germline, CDR1 is SNHLY, CDR2 FYNNEI. The CDR3 loop is CASSEEGAGTEAFF. The CDR3 nucleotides are TGTGCCAGCAGTGAAGAGGGGGCGGGGACTGAAGCTTTCTTT. Full variable domain (outside the CDR3, taken from reference TRBV2 and TRBJ1-1): EPEVTQTPSHQVTQMGQEVILRCVPISNHLYFYWYRQILGQKVEFLVSFYNNEISEKSEIFDDQFSVERPDGSNFTLKIRSTKLEDSAMYFCASSEEGAGTEAFFGQGTRLTVV.

The chain employs TRBV5-5 and TRBJ2-6, with TRBD1 matching over 7 bases. CDR3 length equals 15 residues. The germline V gene has CDR1 SGHKS and CDR2 YYEKEE (reference sequence). V was pared by 5 bases and J by 1 base, with 3 bases of the junction left unmatched. Written as DNA, the CDR3 is TGTGCCAGCAGGGCGACAGGGTCTGGGGCCAACGTCCTGACTTTC. It translates to CASRATGSGANVLTF.

This clone was detected once. The chain recombines TRBV7-3 with TRBJ2-2; a possible D gene is TRBD1 (5 bases). Germline V CDR1 and CDR2: SGHTA, FQGTGA. The CDR3 runs 15 residues. The V end lost 5 bases, the J end lost 0 bases, and 10 bases lay between the germline ends. In DNA, the CDR3 is TGTGCCAGCAGCAAGACAGCAACGAACACCGGGGAGCTGTTTTTT. Its protein product is CASSKTATNTGELFF.

The CDR3 DNA sequence: TGTGCCAGTGGACTCCTCAATCAGCCCCAGCATTTT. Translating it yields CASGLLNQPQHF. This chain connects TRBV27 to TRBJ1-5; no clear D. The ends were cut back, 9 bases at V and 3 bases at J, with 9 bases in the middle. Germline CDR1 and CDR2: MNHEY and SMNVEV (reference sequence). The CDR3 has 12 amino acids.

The chain combines TRBV6-5 with TRBJ1-4, with 9 bases aligning to TRBD1. Losses at the gene ends were 0 bases for V and 5 bases for J; bases not matched to a gene: 1. Germline-derived CDR1 and CDR2 are MNHEY and SVGAGI. This CDR3 region has 15 residues. CDR3 nucleotides: TGTGCCAGCAGTTACTCGACAGGGGGGAATGAAAAACTGTTTTTT. It specifies CASSYSTGGNEKLFF.

The chain has TRBV7-9 and TRBJ1-1, with D perhaps matching TRBD1 (5 bases). Looked up from germline, CDR1 is SEHNR and CDR2 is FQNEAQ (reference sequence). The germline V and J ends were trimmed by 6 bases and 5 bases, with 16 bases remaining between them. The CDR3 is made up of 14 amino acids. Here the CDR3 reads CASSFGTSKTEAFF. Here the CDR3 DNA reads TGTGCCAGCAGTTTCGGGACTTCCAAGACTGAAGCTTTCTTT.

The V gene is TRBV6-1, the J gene TRBJ2-3; D is perhaps TRBD1 (6 bases). Trimming left V 4 bases short and J 0 bases short, with 11 bases between. The length of the CDR3 is 15 residues. CDR1 is MNHNS and CDR2 is SASEGT in the germline V gene. The CDR3 is CASSVGTHSTDTQYF. The CDR3 DNA reads as TGTGCCAGCAGTGTCGGGACACATAGCACAGATACGCAGTATTTT.

This rearrangement joins TRBV21-1 to TRBJ2-2. TRBV21-1 is a known pseudogene. This CDR3 region has 16 residues. This CDR3 is CASGSLRGAGTGELFF. In DNA, the CDR3 is TGTGCCAGCGGGTCCCTGAGGGGGGCTGGCACCGGGGAGCTGTTTTTT.